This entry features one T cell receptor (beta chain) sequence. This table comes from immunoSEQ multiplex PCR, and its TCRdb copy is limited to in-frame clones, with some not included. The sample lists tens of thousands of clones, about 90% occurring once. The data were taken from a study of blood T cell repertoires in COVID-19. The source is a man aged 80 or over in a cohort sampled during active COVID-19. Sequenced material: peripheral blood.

The CDR3 bases are TGTGCCAGCAGCGGAGCCTATGGCTACACCTTC. This encodes CASSGAYGYTF. This chain uses TRBV14 with TRBJ1-2; D not resolved. CDR1 and CDR2 (germline): SGHDN, FVKESK. With 5 bases removed from V and 4 bases from J, the gap between germline ends came to 5 bases. The CDR3 length is 11 residues.